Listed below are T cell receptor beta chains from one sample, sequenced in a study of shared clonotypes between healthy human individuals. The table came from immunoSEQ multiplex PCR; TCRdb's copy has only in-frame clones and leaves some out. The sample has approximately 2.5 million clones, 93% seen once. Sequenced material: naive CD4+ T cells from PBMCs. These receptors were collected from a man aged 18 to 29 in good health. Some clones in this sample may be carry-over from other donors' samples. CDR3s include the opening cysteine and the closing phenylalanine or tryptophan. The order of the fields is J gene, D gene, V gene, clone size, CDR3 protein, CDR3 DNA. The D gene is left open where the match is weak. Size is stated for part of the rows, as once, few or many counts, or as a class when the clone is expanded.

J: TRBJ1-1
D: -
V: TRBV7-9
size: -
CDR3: CASSFRSGRLGEAFF
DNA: TGTGCCAGCAGCTTTAGGTCGGGACGGCTGGGGGAGGCTTTCTTT

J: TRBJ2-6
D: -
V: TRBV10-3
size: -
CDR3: CAISVRGSGANVLTF
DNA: TGTGCCATCAGTGTACGAGGGTCCGGGGCCAACGTCCTGACTTTC

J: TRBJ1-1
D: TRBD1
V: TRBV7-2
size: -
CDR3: CASSLDGTGTAFF
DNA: TGTGCCAGCAGCTTAGATGGGACAGGGACAGCTTTCTTT

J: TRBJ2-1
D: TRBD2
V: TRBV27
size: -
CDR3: CASSSGGGSYNEQFF
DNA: TGTGCCAGCAGTTCTGGCGGGGGCTCCTACAATGAGCAGTTCTTC

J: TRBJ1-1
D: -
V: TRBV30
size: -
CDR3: CAWWSAGSNSEAFF
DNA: TGTGCCTGGTGGAGTGCAGGGAGTAACTCTGAAGCTTTCTTT

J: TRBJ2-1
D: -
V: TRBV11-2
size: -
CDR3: CASSSGGIYNEQFF
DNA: TGTGCCAGCAGCTCTGGGGGAATTTACAATGAGCAGTTCTTC

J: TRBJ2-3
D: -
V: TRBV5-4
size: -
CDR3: CASSLPGADTQYF
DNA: TGTGCCAGCAGCTTGCCGGGAGCAGATACGCAGTATTTT

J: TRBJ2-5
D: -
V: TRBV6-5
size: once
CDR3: CASSSRLASQETQYF
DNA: TGTGCCAGCAGTTCGAGGCTAGCGTCTCAAGAGACCCAGTACTTC

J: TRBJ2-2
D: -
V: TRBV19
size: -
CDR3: CASRLSANTGELFF
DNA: TGTGCCAGTAGACTCTCCGCGAACACCGGGGAGCTGTTTTTT

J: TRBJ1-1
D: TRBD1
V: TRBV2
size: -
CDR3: CASTLQGARTEAFF
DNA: TGTGCCAGTACCTTACAGGGGGCGCGTACTGAAGCTTTCTTT

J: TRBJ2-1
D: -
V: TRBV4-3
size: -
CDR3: CASSRERVGYNEQFF
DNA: TGCGCCAGCAGCCGTGAGCGGGTCGGCTACAATGAGCAGTTCTTC

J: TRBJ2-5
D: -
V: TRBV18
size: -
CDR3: CASSPPAGLGETQYF
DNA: TGTGCCAGCTCACCACCAGCTGGGCTGGGCGAGACCCAGTACTTC

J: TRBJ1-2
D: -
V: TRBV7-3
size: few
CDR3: CASSFDSYQGGYTF
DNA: TGTGCCAGCAGCTTCGACAGTTACCAGGGCGGCTACACCTTC

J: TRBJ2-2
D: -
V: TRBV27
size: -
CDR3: CASSSIPTGLFWELFF
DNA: TGTGCCAGCAGTTCCATCCCCACCGGACTCTTCTGGGAGCTGTTTTTT

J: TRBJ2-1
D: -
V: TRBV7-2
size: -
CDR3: CASSNYRDNEQFF
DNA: TGTGCCAGCAGCAACTACAGAGACAATGAGCAGTTCTTC

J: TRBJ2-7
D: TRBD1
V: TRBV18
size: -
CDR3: CASSPPSGQTYEQYF
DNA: TGTGCCAGCTCACCACCGTCGGGACAGACCTACGAGCAGTACTTC

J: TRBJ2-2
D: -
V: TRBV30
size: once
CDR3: CAWSRASDTGELFF
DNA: TGTGCCTGGAGTCGGGCTAGCGACACCGGGGAGCTGTTTTTT

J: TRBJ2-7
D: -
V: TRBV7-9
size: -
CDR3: CASSLPLDGPYEQYF
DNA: TGTGCCAGCAGCTTACCCCTGGACGGACCCTACGAGCAGTACTTC

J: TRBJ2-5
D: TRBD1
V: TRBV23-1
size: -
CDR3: CASSPRDRQETQYF
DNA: TGCGCCAGCAGTCCTCGGGACAGGCAAGAGACCCAGTACTTC

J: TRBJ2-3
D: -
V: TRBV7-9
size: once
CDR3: CASSLASRSADTQYF
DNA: TGTGCCAGCAGCTTAGCGTCTCGGTCGGCAGATACGCAGTATTTT

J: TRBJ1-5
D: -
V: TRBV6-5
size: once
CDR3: CASTPSIRQPQHF
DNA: TGTGCCAGCACCCCTTCCATTCGTCAGCCCCAGCATTTT

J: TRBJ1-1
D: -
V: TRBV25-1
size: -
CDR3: CASSEEWGEAFF
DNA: TGTGCCAGCAGTGAAGAGTGGGGAGAAGCTTTCTTT

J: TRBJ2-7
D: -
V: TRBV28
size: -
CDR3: CASRNSYEQYF
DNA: TGTGCCAGCAGGAACTCCTACGAGCAGTACTTC

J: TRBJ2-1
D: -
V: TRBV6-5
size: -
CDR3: CATLKGYSSNEQFF
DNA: TGTGCCACTCTTAAGGGGTACAGTAGCAATGAGCAGTTCTTC

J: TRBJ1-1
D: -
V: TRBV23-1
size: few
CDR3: CASSHRRGRAFF
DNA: TGCGCCAGCAGTCACCGGAGAGGGCGAGCTTTCTTT

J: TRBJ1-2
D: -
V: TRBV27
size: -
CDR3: CASSFVRGSYGYTF
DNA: TGTGCCAGCAGTTTTGTGAGGGGCAGCTATGGCTACACCTTC

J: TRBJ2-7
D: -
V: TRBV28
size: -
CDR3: CASSSRTGLYEQYF
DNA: TGTGCCAGCAGTTCAAGGACGGGGCTCTACGAGCAGTACTTC

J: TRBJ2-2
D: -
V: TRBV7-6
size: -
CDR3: CASSPLQGGYTGELFF
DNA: TGTGCCAGCAGCCCCCTACAGGGGGGGTACACCGGGGAGCTGTTTTTT

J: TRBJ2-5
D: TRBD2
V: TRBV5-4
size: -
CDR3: CASSLPGGPRETQYF
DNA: TGTGCCAGCAGCTTGCCGGGAGGGCCGAGGGAGACCCAGTACTTC

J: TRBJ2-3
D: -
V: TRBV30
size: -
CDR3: CAWSAPRVGGSTRTPDTQYF
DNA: TGTGCCTGGAGTGCCCCCCGTGTGGGAGGTAGTACCAGAACCCCAGATACGCAGTATTTT

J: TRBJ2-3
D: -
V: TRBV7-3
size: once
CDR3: CASSLLPGPDTQYF
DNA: TGTGCCAGCAGCTTACTCCCCGGGCCAGATACGCAGTATTTT

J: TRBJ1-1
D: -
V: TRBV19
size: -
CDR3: CASSEQGNTEAFF
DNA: TGTGCCAGTAGTGAACAGGGGAACACTGAAGCTTTCTTT

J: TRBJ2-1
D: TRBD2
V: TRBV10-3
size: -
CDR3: CAIRREGPNEQFF
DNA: TGTGCCATCAGGAGGGAGGGCCCGAATGAGCAGTTCTTC

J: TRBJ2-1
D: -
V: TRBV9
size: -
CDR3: CASSVVGRGQFGYEQFF
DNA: TGTGCCAGCAGCGTAGTTGGGCGGGGACAATTCGGCTATGAGCAGTTCTTC

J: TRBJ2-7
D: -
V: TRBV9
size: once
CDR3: CASSGEGSPYEQYF
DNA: TGTGCCAGCAGCGGAGAAGGATCTCCCTACGAGCAGTACTTC

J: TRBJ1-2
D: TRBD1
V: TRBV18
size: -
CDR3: CASSPDREGYGYTF
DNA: TGTGCCAGCTCCCCGGACAGGGAAGGCTATGGCTACACCTTC

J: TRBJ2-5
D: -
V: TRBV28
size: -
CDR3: CASSLIGFQETQYF
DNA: TGTGCCAGCAGTTTGATAGGGTTTCAAGAGACCCAGTACTTC

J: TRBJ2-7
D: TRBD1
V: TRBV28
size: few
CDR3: CASSRTGYYEQYF
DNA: TGTGCCAGCAGTCGGACAGGCTACTACGAGCAGTACTTC

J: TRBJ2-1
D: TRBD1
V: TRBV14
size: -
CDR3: CASSRKTGYEQFF
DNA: TGTGCCAGCAGCCGCAAGACAGGGTATGAGCAGTTCTTC

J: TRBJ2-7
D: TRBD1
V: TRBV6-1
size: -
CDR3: CASSQETGDYEQYF
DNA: TGTGCCAGCAGCCAAGAAACAGGGGACTACGAGCAGTACTTC

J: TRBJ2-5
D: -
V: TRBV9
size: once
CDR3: CASSLDGIETQYF
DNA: TGTGCCAGCAGCCTCGACGGTATAGAGACCCAGTACTTC

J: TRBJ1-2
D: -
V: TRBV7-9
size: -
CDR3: CASSRQDQNYGYTF
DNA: TGTGCCAGCAGCAGGCAGGATCAAAACTATGGCTACACCTTC

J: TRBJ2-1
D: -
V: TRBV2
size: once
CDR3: CASSAGGVNYNEQFF
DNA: TGTGCCAGCAGTGCCGGGGGAGTGAACTACAATGAGCAGTTCTTC

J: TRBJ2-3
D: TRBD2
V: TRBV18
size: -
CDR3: CASSPKEREIPDTQYF
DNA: TGTGCCAGCTCACCCAAGGAGCGGGAGATCCCAGATACGCAGTATTTT

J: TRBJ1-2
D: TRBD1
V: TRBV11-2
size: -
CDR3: CASSPMDRAGYGYTF
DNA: TGTGCCAGCAGCCCTATGGACAGGGCGGGCTATGGCTACACCTTC

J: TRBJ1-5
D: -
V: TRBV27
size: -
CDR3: CASRPTEYSNQPQHF
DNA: TGTGCCAGCAGGCCGACGGAATATAGCAATCAGCCCCAGCATTTT

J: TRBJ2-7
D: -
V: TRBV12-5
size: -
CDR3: CASGLTGSYEQYF
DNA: TGTGCTAGTGGTTTGACAGGCTCCTACGAGCAGTACTTC

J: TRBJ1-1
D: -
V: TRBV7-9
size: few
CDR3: CASTGRGFRSTEAFF
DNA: TGTGCCAGCACCGGAAGGGGCTTTCGGAGCACTGAAGCTTTCTTT

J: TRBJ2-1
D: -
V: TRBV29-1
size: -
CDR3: CSPRIGTSYNEQFF
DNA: TGCAGCCCGCGAATTGGGACCAGCTACAATGAGCAGTTCTTC

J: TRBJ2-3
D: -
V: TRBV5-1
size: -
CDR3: CASRRTDTQYF
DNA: TGCGCCAGCAGAAGGACAGATACGCAGTATTTT

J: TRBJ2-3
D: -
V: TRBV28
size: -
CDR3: CASATSGRTTDTQYF
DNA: TGTGCCAGCGCAACAAGTGGCCGGACGACAGATACGCAGTATTTT

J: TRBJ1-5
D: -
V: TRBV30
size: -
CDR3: CAWSVMGVQPQHF
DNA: TGTGCCTGGAGTGTAATGGGGGTTCAGCCCCAGCATTTT